This T cell receptor (beta chain) was observed in a study of CD8+ T cells in alopecia areata. At the level of the study: Patients received oral tofacitinib, 5 to 10 mg twice daily, for moderate-to-severe alopecia areata. Study-level results: Patients displayed less clarity in TCR sharing than mice, a finding possibly related to HLA. Tofacitinib did not eliminate many expanded lesional clones from scalp or blood. Lesional scalp, notably in alopecia totalis/universalis, had clonality above that of normal scalp.

The treatment denotes: oral pan-JAK inhibitor, 5-10 mg twice daily. Per germline, CDR1 SGHRS and CDR2 YFSETQ. The CDR3 has 14 amino acids. V lost 2 bases and J lost 5; bases outside the gene matches: 5. A remark on this clone: Its antigen is unknown.

RNA was extracted and reverse transcribed into cDNA as the sequencing template. This table comes from immunoSEQ multiplex PCR, and its TCRdb copy is limited to in-frame clones, with some not included. The table has about 200,000 clones, 60% seen once. The TCR sequence derives from a human donor with alopecia areata. Material: CD4+ T cells sorted from blood, obtained at week 4, from a patient treated with tofacitinib. The gene calls are TRBV5-1 and TRBJ1-1; 8 bases are a match to TRBD1. CDR3 in amino acids: CASSFGQGGTEAFF. The CDR3 region has the DNA TGCGCCAGCAGCTTTGGACAGGGAGGGACTGAAGCTTTCTTT.